The entry below describes one T cell receptor beta chain. Assay: immunoSEQ multiplex PCR; the TCRdb copy retains only in-frame clones and omits some. The data hold around 1.9 million clones, with just over 90% observed a single time. The CDR3 has 18 residues. V lost 3 bases to trimming and J lost 0 bases, with 19 bases between them. CDR1 is LGHNA, CDR2 YSLEER, per germline. The data originate from a study of shared clonotypes between healthy human individuals. The naive CD8 fraction comprised CD45RO-negative cells positively selected for CCR7 and excluded terminally differentiated effector memory CD45RA+ cells. All donors were healthy HIV-negative adults lacking recent acute infections or vaccinations.

Sequenced material: naive CD8+ T cells from PBMCs. This rearrangement joins TRBV4-3 to TRBJ2-3; D gene unclear. The TCR was taken from a man aged 18 to 29 in good health. Some clones in this sample may be carry-over from other donors' samples. CDR3 sequence reads: CASSHPPGPAVSTDTQYF. CDR3 DNA sequence: TGCGCCAGCAGCCATCCGCCGGGCCCCGCTGTAAGCACAGATACGCAGTATTTT.